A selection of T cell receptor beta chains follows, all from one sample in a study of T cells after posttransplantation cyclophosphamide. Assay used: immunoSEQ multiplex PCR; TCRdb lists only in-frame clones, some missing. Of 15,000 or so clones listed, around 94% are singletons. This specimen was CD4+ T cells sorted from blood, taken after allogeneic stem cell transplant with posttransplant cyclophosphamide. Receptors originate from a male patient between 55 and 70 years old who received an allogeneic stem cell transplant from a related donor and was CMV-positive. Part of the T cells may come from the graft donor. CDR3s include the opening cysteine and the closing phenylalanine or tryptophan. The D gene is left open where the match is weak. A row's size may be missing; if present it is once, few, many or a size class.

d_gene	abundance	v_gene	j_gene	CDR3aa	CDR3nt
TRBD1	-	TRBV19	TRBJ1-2	CASSTFQGADGYTF	TGTGCCAGTAGTACTTTTCAGGGGGCGGATGGCTACACCTTC
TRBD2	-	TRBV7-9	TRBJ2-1	CASSLGSGGRNEQFF	TGTGCCAGCAGCTTAGGAAGCGGGGGGCGCAATGAGCAGTTCTTC
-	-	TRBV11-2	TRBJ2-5	CASSLVLRGETQYF	TGTGCCAGCAGCTTAGTTCTAAGGGGGGAGACCCAGTACTTC
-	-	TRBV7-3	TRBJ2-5	CASSLTAQETQYF	TGTGCCAGCAGCTTAACGGCCCAAGAGACCCAGTACTTC
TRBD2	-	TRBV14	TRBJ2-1	CASSQELTSVYNEQFF	TGTGCCAGCAGCCAAGAGTTGACTAGCGTCTACAATGAGCAGTTCTTC
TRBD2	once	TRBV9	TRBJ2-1	CASSVELAGGPEQFF	TGTGCCAGCAGCGTGGAGCTAGCGGGGGGCCCTGAGCAGTTCTTC
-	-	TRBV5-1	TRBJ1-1	CASRGGTEAFF	TGCGCCAGCAGGGGGGGCACTGAAGCTTTCTTT
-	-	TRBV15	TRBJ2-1	CATSRLRGTYNEQFF	TGTGCCACCAGCAGACTACGAGGTACCTACAATGAGCAGTTCTTC
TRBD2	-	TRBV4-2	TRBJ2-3	CASSQVAGQITDTQYF	TGTGCCAGCAGCCAGGTAGCGGGGCAGATCACAGATACGCAGTATTTT
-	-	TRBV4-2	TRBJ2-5	CASSQGGEGVETQYF	TGTGCCAGCAGCCAAGGAGGTGAAGGGGTAGAGACCCAGTACTTC
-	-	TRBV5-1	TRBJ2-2	CASSLGVTGELFF	TGCGCCAGCAGCTTGGGTGTAACCGGGGAGCTGTTTTTT
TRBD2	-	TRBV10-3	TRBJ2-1	CAIKNAGGRPGSEQFF	TGTGCCATCAAAAATGCGGGGGGCCGACCCGGTAGTGAGCAGTTCTTC
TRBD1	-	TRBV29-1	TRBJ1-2	CSVVDRPLAGYTF	TGCAGCGTTGTGGACAGGCCGCTCGCTGGCTACACCTTC
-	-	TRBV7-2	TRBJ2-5	CASSILASETQYF	TGTGCCAGCAGCATACTAGCTTCGGAGACCCAGTACTTC
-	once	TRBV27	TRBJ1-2	CASSSTGDRYGYTF	TGTGCCAGCAGTTCGACAGGAGACCGCTATGGCTACACCTTC
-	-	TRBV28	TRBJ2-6	CASSLPVGANVLTF	TGTGCCAGCAGTTTACCGGTGGGGGCCAACGTCCTGACTTTC
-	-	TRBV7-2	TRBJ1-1	CASSQLNTEAFF	TGTGCCAGCAGCCAACTTAACACTGAAGCTTTCTTT
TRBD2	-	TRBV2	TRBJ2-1	CARAGPGDEQFF	TGTGCCAGAGCGGGGCCGGGGGATGAGCAGTTCTTC
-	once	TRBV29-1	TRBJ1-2	CSVPHPNYGYTF	TGCAGCGTGCCACACCCCAACTATGGCTACACCTTC
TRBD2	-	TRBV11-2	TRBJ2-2	CASSLVLAGTGELFF	TGTGCCAGCAGCTTAGTACTAGCGGGCACCGGGGAGCTGTTTTTT
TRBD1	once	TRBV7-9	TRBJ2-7	CASSPTRTGGYEQYF	TGTGCCAGCAGCCCCACCAGGACAGGAGGCTACGAGCAGTACTTC
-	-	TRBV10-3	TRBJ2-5	CAISELKETQYF	TGTGCCATCAGTGAACTTAAAGAGACCCAGTACTTC
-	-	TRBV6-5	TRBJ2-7	CASSYRRQGSYEQYF	TGTGCCAGCAGTTATCGTCGCCAGGGTTCCTACGAGCAGTACTTC
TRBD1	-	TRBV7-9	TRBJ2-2	CASSGPGQGAGELFF	TGTGCCAGCAGCGGTCCGGGACAGGGAGCCGGGGAGCTGTTTTTT
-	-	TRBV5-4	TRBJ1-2	CASSLVGGRDYGYTF	TGTGCCAGCAGCTTGGTAGGGGGACGGGACTATGGCTACACCTTC
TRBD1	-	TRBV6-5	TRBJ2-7	CASSYGATGDPYEQYF	TGTGCCAGCAGTTACGGGGCGACAGGGGATCCCTACGAGCAGTACTTC
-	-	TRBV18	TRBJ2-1	CASSHELNEQFF	TGTGCCAGCTCACATGAGCTCAATGAGCAGTTCTTC
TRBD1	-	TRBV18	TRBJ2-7	CASSPGTVYEQYF	TGTGCCAGCTCACCTGGGACAGTCTACGAGCAGTACTTC
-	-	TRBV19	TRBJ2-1	CASSMQGSSYNEQFF	TGTGCCAGTAGTATGCAGGGAAGCTCCTACAATGAGCAGTTCTTC
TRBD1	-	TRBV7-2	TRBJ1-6	CASSLQTGGASPLHF	TGTGCCAGCAGCTTACAGACAGGGGGCGCGTCCCCCCTCCACTTT
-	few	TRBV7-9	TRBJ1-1	CASSLTSEAFF	TGTGCCAGCAGCTTAACGAGTGAAGCTTTCTTT
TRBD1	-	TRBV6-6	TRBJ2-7	CASSQTDRGSYEQYF	TGTGCCAGCAGTCAAACTGACAGGGGTTCCTACGAGCAGTACTTC
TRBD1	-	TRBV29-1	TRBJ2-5	CSVPRGTGSAETQYF	TGCAGCGTTCCCAGAGGGACAGGGTCAGCAGAAACCCAGTACTTC
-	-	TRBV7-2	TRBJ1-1	CASRTGMNTEAFF	TGTGCCAGCAGGACGGGGATGAACACTGAAGCTTTCTTT
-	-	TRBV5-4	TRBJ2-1	CASSRTASYNEQFF	TGTGCCAGTAGCCGGACAGCTTCCTACAATGAGCAGTTCTTC
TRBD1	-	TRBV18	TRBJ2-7	CASSPKAGGRGEQYF	TGTGCCAGCTCACCCAAGGCAGGGGGCAGGGGCGAGCAGTACTTC
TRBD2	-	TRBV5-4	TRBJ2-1	CASSESGGLYNEQFF	TGTGCCAGCAGCGAATCGGGGGGACTTTACAATGAGCAGTTCTTC
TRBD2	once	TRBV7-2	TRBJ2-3	CASSLASRLAGTDTQYF	TGTGCCAGCAGCTTAGCGAGTCGACTAGCGGGAACAGATACGCAGTATTTT
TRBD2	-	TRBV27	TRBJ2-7	CASSSRGGPYEQYF	TGTGCCAGCAGTTCGCGGGGGGGCCCCTACGAGCAGTACTTC
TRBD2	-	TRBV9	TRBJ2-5	CAIPLNRTSGVKSQETQYF	TGTGCCATCCCCCTCAACAGGACTAGCGGGGTGAAATCCCAAGAGACCCAGTACTTC
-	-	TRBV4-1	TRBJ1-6	CASSQDWSRAGSPLHF	TGCGCCAGCAGCCAAGATTGGTCCCGAGCAGGTTCACCCCTCCACTTT
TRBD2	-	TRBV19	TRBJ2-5	CASSILAGDGQETQYF	TGTGCCAGTAGTATTCTAGCGGGGGATGGTCAAGAGACCCAGTACTTC
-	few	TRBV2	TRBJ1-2	CASSGYTGFDGYTF	TGTGCCAGCAGTGGATACACAGGGTTTGATGGCTACACCTTC
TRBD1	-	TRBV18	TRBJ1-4	CASSQYEVQGTEKLFF	TGTGCCAGCTCACAATATGAAGTACAGGGGACGGAAAAACTGTTTTTT
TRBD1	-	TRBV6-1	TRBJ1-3	CASSETRTGARRSGNTIYF	TGTGCCAGCAGTGAAACTCGGACAGGGGCCAGAAGGTCTGGAAACACCATATATTTT
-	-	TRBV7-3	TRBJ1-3	CASSAGSSGNTIYF	TGTGCCAGCAGCGCAGGAAGCTCTGGAAACACCATATATTTT
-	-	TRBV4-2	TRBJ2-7	CASSQDRQAYEQYF	TGTGCCAGCAGCCAAGACAGACAGGCCTACGAGCAGTACTTC
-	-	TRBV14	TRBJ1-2	CASSQGGQYGYTF	TGTGCCAGCAGCCAAGGGGGGCAGTATGGCTACACCTTC
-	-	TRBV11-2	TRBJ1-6	CASSLDYRWALHF	TGTGCCAGCAGCTTGGACTACAGGTGGGCCCTCCACTTT
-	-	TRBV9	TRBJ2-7	CASSVRGIADLYEQYF	TGTGCCAGCAGCGTGAGGGGAATAGCGGACCTCTACGAGCAGTACTTC
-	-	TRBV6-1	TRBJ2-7	CASSLNGQPYEQYF	TGTGCCAGCAGTCTGAACGGACAGCCCTACGAGCAGTACTTC
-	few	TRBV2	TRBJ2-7	CASSLQSSTYEQYF	TGTGCCAGCTCCCTACAGTCTTCAACCTACGAGCAGTACTTC
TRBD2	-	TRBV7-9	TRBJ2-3	CASSAGLAGARDTQYF	TGTGCCAGCAGCGCGGGACTAGCGGGGGCTAGAGATACGCAGTATTTT